This T cell receptor beta chain was sequenced in a study of cytotoxic CD8 clonotypes in ibrutinib-treated CLL. This table comes from immunoSEQ multiplex PCR, and its TCRdb copy is limited to in-frame clones, with some not included. In the table there are about 25,000 clones, roughly 85% of which are singletons. Germline V lookup: CDR1 MDHEN, CDR2 SYDVKM. Unmatched junction bases numbered 5, after V lost 4 bases and J lost 4 bases. The CDR3 extends over 14 amino acids. Only a few counts were recorded for this clone. Its matching antigen is unknown. Study outcomes and limitations: A rise in clonality was seen at ibrutinib response, and a fall back toward baseline was seen at progression.

The material sequenced was PBMCs, taken after 24 months of ibrutinib treatment. The rearrangement links TRBV28 to TRBJ2-7, with 9 bases fitting TRBD2. This TCR came from a human donor with chronic lymphocytic leukemia. The CDR3 coding sequence is TGTGCCAGCAGTTCCGGGACTAGCACTTACGAGCAGTACTTC. Translation: CASSSGTSTYEQYF. The full variable domain, rest sourced from reference TRBV28 and TRBJ2-7, is DVKVTQSSRYLVKRTGEKVFLECVQDMDHENMFWYRQDPGLGLRLIYFSYDVKMKEKGDIPEGYSVSREKKERFSLILESASTNQTSMYLCASSSGTSTYEQYFGPGTRLTVT.